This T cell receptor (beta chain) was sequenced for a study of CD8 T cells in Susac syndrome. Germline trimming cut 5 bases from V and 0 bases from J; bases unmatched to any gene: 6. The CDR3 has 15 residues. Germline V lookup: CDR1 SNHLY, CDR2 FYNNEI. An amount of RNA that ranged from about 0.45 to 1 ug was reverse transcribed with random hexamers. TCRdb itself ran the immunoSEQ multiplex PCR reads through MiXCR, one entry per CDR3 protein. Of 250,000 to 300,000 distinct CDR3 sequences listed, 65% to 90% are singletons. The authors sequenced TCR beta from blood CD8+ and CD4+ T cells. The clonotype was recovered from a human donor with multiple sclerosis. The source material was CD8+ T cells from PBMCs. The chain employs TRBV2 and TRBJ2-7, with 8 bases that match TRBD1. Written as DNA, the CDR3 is TGTGCCAGCAGTCCAAACAGGGGGAGCTCCTACGAGCAGTACTTC. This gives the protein CASSPNRGSSYEQYF.